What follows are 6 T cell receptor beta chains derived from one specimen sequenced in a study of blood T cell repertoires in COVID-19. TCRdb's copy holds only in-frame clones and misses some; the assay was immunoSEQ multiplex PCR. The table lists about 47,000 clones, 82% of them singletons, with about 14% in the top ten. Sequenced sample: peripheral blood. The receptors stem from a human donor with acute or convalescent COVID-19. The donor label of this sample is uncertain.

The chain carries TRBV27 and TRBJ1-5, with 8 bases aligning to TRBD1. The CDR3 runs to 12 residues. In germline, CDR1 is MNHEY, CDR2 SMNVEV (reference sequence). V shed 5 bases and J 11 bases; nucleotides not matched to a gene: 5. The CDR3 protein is CASSGRQGTQHF. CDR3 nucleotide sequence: TGTGCCAGCAGTGGCCGACAGGGGACCCAGCATTTT.

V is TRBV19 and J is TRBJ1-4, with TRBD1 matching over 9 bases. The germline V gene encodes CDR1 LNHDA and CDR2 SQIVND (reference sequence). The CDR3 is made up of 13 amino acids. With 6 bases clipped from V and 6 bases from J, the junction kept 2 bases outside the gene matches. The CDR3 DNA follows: TGTGCCAGTAGCGGGACAGGGTATGAAAAACTGTTTTTT. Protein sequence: CASSGTGYEKLFF.

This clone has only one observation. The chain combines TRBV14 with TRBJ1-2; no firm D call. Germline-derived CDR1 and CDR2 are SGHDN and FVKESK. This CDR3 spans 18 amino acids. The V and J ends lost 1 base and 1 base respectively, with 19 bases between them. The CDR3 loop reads CASSQGLERSRLNYGYTF. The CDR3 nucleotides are TGTGCCAGCAGCCAAGGGTTAGAAAGGAGCAGACTTAACTATGGCTACACCTTC.

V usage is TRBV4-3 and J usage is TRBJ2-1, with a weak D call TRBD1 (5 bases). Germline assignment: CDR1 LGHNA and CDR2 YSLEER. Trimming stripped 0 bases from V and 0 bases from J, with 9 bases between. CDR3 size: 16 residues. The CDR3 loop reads CASSQEQGLSYNEQFF. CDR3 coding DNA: TGCGCCAGCAGCCAAGAGCAGGGCCTCTCCTACAATGAGCAGTTCTTC.

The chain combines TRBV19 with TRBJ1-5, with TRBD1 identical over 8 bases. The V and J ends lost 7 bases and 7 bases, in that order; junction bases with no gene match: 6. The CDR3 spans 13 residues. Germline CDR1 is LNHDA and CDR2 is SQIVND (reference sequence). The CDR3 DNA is TGTGCCAGTACGACGACAGGGGACCAGCCCCAGCATTTT. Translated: CASTTTGDQPQHF.

In DNA, the CDR3 is TGCGCCAGCAGCTCAATATTGATATCGCTACCGGGGGAGCAGTACTTC. Translated, it gives CASSSILISLPGEQYF. V gene TRBV4-3 combines with J gene TRBJ2-7; the D gene is possibly TRBD2 (5 bases). Per the germline V gene, CDR1 is LGHNA and CDR2 is YSLEER. This CDR3 has 16 amino acids. V was pared by 5 bases and J by 7 bases, with 24 bases between.